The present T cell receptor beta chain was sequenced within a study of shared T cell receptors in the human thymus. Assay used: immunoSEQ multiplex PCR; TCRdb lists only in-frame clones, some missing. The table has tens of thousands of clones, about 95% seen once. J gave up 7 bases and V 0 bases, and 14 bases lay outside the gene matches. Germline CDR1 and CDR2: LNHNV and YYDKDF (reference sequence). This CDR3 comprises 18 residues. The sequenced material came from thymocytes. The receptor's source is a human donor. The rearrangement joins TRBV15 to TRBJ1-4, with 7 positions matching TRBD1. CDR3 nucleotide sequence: TGTGCCACCAGCAGAGACGGACAGGATCGACCGAATAGTGAAAAACTGTTTTTT. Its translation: CATSRDGQDRPNSEKLFF.